Listed below are T cell receptor beta chains from one sample, sequenced in a study of PD-1 blockade in classical Hodgkin lymphoma. Measured with immunoSEQ multiplex PCR; TCRdb has only the in-frame clones, and not every one. This sample has 3,000 or so clones, with under 85% found just once. This specimen consisted of CD8+ T cells from blood, obtained before the fourth cycle of nivolumab. These receptors came from a human donor with classical Hodgkin lymphoma. Each CDR3 is given with its conserved first and last residue. A D gene is named only where the DNA matches it firmly. Clone sizes are given selectively: once, few, many, or a class where the clone is expanded.

CDR3 DNA | CDR3 protein | V gene | D gene | clone size | CDR3 length | J gene
TGTGCCAGCATGCACGGGTACACTGAAGCTTTCTTT | CASMHGYTEAFF | TRBV28 | - | - | 12 | TRBJ1-1
TGTGCCAGCAGCTTGAACGGGGGGATAGATGGCTACACCTTC | CASSLNGGIDGYTF | TRBV7-8 | - | hyperexpanded | 14 | TRBJ1-2
TGTGCCAGCAGCTTGGATCCGGGACCCCCCCAGGGCCATGAGCAGTTCTTC | CASSLDPGPPQGHEQFF | TRBV7-2 | - | - | 17 | TRBJ2-1
TGCGCCAGCAGCCAAGGCACGGGGGGCGTTGAAAAACTGTTTTTT | CASSQGTGGVEKLFF | TRBV4-3 | - | few | 15 | TRBJ1-4
TGTGCCAGCAGCCCTAGGGAGACCGGACAACACCAAGAGACCCAGTACTTC | CASSPRETGQHQETQYF | TRBV28 | - | - | 17 | TRBJ2-5
TGTGCCAGCAGCTTTAGGTACGAGCAGTACTTC | CASSFRYEQYF | TRBV5-8 | - | - | 11 | TRBJ2-7
TGCGCCAGCAGCCAAGAGTTGGCGGGGGGCCCAGATACGCAGTATTTT | CASSQELAGGPDTQYF | TRBV4-3 | TRBD2 | - | 16 | TRBJ2-3
TGCGCCAGCAGCTTGGCAGGGTCCAGCTCCTACAATGAGCAGTTCTTC | CASSLAGSSSYNEQFF | TRBV5-1 | - | - | 16 | TRBJ2-1
TGCGCCAGCAACCCAATACAGGGGACCTATGGCTACACCTTC | CASNPIQGTYGYTF | TRBV4-1 | TRBD1 | - | 14 | TRBJ1-2
TGCGCCAGCAGCCAACGGACGGGACGAGGGGAGCAGTTCTTC | CASSQRTGRGEQFF | TRBV5-4 | - | few | 14 | TRBJ2-1
TGTGCCAGCAGTTTAAAAGGGGGCAGAAACACCATATATTTT | CASSLKGGRNTIYF | TRBV27 | TRBD1 | - | 14 | TRBJ1-3
TGTGCCAGCAGTTTAGTGGTCTCCCACGAGCAGTACTTC | CASSLVVSHEQYF | TRBV27 | - | - | 13 | TRBJ2-7
TGTGCCAGCAGGCGACAGGGCTTTAATGAAAAACTGTTTTTT | CASRRQGFNEKLFF | TRBV6-5 | TRBD1 | - | 14 | TRBJ1-4
TGCGCCAGCAGCCCGAGAGTTCAGGGTTACGAGCAGTACTTC | CASSPRVQGYEQYF | TRBV5-1 | - | - | 14 | TRBJ2-7
TGTGCCAGCAGCTTGCGTATAGCGGGGGGTTCCTACGAGCAGTACTTC | CASSLRIAGGSYEQYF | TRBV5-4 | TRBD2 | - | 16 | TRBJ2-7
TGTGCCAGCAGCCTCGGGACTCTGATCACAGATACGCAGTATTTT | CASSLGTLITDTQYF | TRBV9 | - | - | 15 | TRBJ2-3
TGCGCCAGCAGCCAGAGGGCCCTCTACAATGAGCAGTTCTTC | CASSQRALYNEQFF | TRBV4-3 | - | - | 14 | TRBJ2-1
TGCGCCAGCAGCCACCGGACTGGCCGTGGGGAGCAGTACTTC | CASSHRTGRGEQYF | TRBV4-1 | - | - | 14 | TRBJ2-7
TGCAGCGTTGCCCCCAGAGTGCGGGGGGATTACGAGCAGTACTTC | CSVAPRVRGDYEQYF | TRBV29-1 | TRBD2 | - | 15 | TRBJ2-7
TGTGCCAGCAGCGTAGGGCAACTCCCAGATACGCAGTATTTT | CASSVGQLPDTQYF | TRBV9 | - | - | 14 | TRBJ2-3
TGTGCCAGCAGTGAGACGGGCGGCGCTGAAGCTTTCTTT | CASSETGGAEAFF | TRBV7-9 | - | few | 13 | TRBJ1-1
TGTGCCAGCAGCTCTCCCGGGAGGGGGGTAAATTCACCCCTCCACTTT | CASSSPGRGVNSPLHF | TRBV9 | - | - | 16 | TRBJ1-6
TGCGCCAGCAGCCCCGGGACAGGGACCTACGAGCAGTACTTC | CASSPGTGTYEQYF | TRBV4-1 | TRBD1 | - | 14 | TRBJ2-7
TGTGCCAGCAGCTTGGCCGCTAGCGGGGGAGACCATGAGCAGTTCTTC | CASSLAASGGDHEQFF | TRBV5-6 | TRBD2 | - | 16 | TRBJ2-1
TGTGCCAGTTGCTTGACGGATATTTACGGGGAACTGTTTTTT | CASCLTDIYGELFF | TRBV6-6 | - | - | 14 | TRBJ1-4
TGTGCCAGCAGCTCCGAGCGTGATAATTCACCCCTCCACTTT | CASSSERDNSPLHF | TRBV7-6 | - | medium-sized | 14 | TRBJ1-6
TGTGCCATCAGTGAAAGAGGGTCTAGCACAGATACGCAGTATTTT | CAISERGSSTDTQYF | TRBV10-3 | - | - | 15 | TRBJ2-3
TGTGCCAGCAGCTTGGGACTCGGCACCGGGGAGCTGTTTTTT | CASSLGLGTGELFF | TRBV7-2 | - | - | 14 | TRBJ2-2
TGTGCCAGCAGCGTAGAGGGCGGGGGCCACAATGAGCAGTTCTTC | CASSVEGGGHNEQFF | TRBV9 | - | - | 15 | TRBJ2-1
TGCGCCAGCCGGGACGATGAAAAACTGTTTTTT | CASRDDEKLFF | TRBV5-1 | - | - | 11 | TRBJ1-4
TGTGCCAGCAGCAAGGTCGGATCCTACGAGCAGTACTTC | CASSKVGSYEQYF | TRBV7-2 | - | - | 13 | TRBJ2-7
TGTGCCAGCAGCTTGTTTGGGACCCCCCAAGAGACCCAGTACTTC | CASSLFGTPQETQYF | TRBV5-4 | - | - | 15 | TRBJ2-5
TGTGCCAGCAGCAGGGACAGGGGGCCCCTCGGGGATACGCAGTATTTT | CASSRDRGPLGDTQYF | TRBV7-6 | TRBD1 | - | 16 | TRBJ2-3
TGTGCCAGTAGTATGGCGGCAGGGCGGGTAAATGAGCAGTTCTTC | CASSMAAGRVNEQFF | TRBV19 | - | - | 15 | TRBJ2-1